The rows below give T cell receptor beta chains drawn from one sample of a study of shared clonotypes between healthy human individuals. Clones were read by immunoSEQ multiplex PCR, and TCRdb kept only the in-frame ones, dropping some. The table shows roughly 500,000 clones, with about 79% occurring only once. The material sequenced was PBMCs. The receptors were gathered from a woman between 40 and 55 years old in good health. Some clones in this sample may be carry-over from other donors' samples. Each CDR3 is given with its conserved first and last residue. The order of the fields is V gene, J gene, clone size, D gene, CDR3 DNA, CDR3 protein. The D gene is left open where the match is weak. The size field is filled for only some rows; it gives once, few, many or a size class.

TRBV7-8,TRBJ2-7,.,TRBD1,TGTGCCAGCAGCGCCAGGGACAGGGAGGGGACCTACGAGCAGTACTTC,CASSARDREGTYEQYF
TRBV5-6,TRBJ1-2,.,.,TGTGCCAGCAGCTTGGGGGTCTATGGCTACACCTTC,CASSLGVYGYTF
TRBV2,TRBJ1-1,.,.,TGTGCCAGCAGTGAAGCGCGGGCGCACTCTGAAGCTTTCTTT,CASSEARAHSEAFF
TRBV27,TRBJ2-1,many,.,TGTGCCAGCAGTTCCCGGGACCGTCCCACTACGATGGGGCAGTTCTTC,CASSSRDRPTTMGQFF
TRBV6-6,TRBJ1-1,.,TRBD1,TGTGCCAGCAGCTACGGACAGGGGCCGGTGAACACTGAAGCTTTCTTT,CASSYGQGPVNTEAFF
TRBV27,TRBJ2-5,.,.,TGTGCCAGCAGTTGGGGATGGGGAGAGGCTGAGACCCAGTACTTC,CASSWGWGEAETQYF
TRBV9,TRBJ2-1,.,TRBD2,TGTGCCAGCAGCGCGGGCGGGAGGTTCGAGAATGAGCAGTTCTTC,CASSAGGRFENEQFF
TRBV9,TRBJ1-2,.,.,TGTGCCAGCAGCCCCAGGACAAGATCGGGCTACACCTTC,CASSPRTRSGYTF
TRBV7-2,TRBJ1-5,once,TRBD1,TGTGCCAGCAGCTCAGAGCAGACAGGGCAGCCCCAGCATTTT,CASSSEQTGQPQHF
TRBV29-1,TRBJ2-1,once,TRBD2,TGCAGCGTGGATAAAGCGGGAGTCGGCTACAATGAGCAGTTCTTC,CSVDKAGVGYNEQFF
TRBV6-6,TRBJ2-5,.,TRBD2,TGTGCCAGTCGGACTAGCGGGAGGGTGGGTGAGACCCAGTACTTC,CASRTSGRVGETQYF
TRBV6-4,TRBJ1-1,.,.,TGTGCCAGCAGTGAAACAGGGAACACTGAAGCTTTCTTT,CASSETGNTEAFF
TRBV7-2,TRBJ1-1,.,.,TGTGCCAGCAGCCCCTCTAGCCCGGGGCGCACTATGAACACTGAAGCTTTCTTT,CASSPSSPGRTMNTEAFF
TRBV9,TRBJ2-4,.,.,TGTGCCAGCAGCGGCCCGGAGTGGGGTGCTCAGTACTTC,CASSGPEWGAQYF
TRBV14,TRBJ2-5,.,.,TGTGCCAGCAGCCTAGGCCGATGGGACGGATACCAAGAGACCCAGTACTTC,CASSLGRWDGYQETQYF
TRBV27,TRBJ2-7,.,.,TGTGCCAGCAGTTTATCATCCGAACACTCCTACGAGCAGTACTTC,CASSLSSEHSYEQYF
TRBV30,TRBJ1-4,.,TRBD1,TGTGCCTGGACGGGACAGGGGTATGAAGAACTGTTTTTT,CAWTGQGYEELFF
TRBV19,TRBJ2-7,.,TRBD1,TGTGCCAGTAGTCACGGGACAGCCTACGAGCAGTACTTC,CASSHGTAYEQYF
TRBV11-3,TRBJ2-7,.,TRBD1,TGTGCCAGCAGCTACGGGACAGGGGCATCGATCGAGCAGTACTTC,CASSYGTGASIEQYF
TRBV25-1,TRBJ1-5,once,.,TGTGCCAGCAGTGGATTGGGGGGCGGTCAGCCCCAGCATTTT,CASSGLGGGQPQHF
TRBV5-1,TRBJ2-3,once,TRBD2,TGCGCCAGCAGCCCTTCCAGGACGGGAGGAGGTACGCAGTATTTT,CASSPSRTGGGTQYF
TRBV29-1,TRBJ2-7,.,TRBD2,TGCAGCGTCCTAGGGGAGGGCCGCTACGAGCAGTACTTC,CSVLGEGRYEQYF
TRBV11-2,TRBJ2-2,few,.,TGTGCCAGCAGCTTACGGGGGCTGAACACCGGGGAGCTGTTTTTT,CASSLRGLNTGELFF
TRBV6-1,TRBJ2-4,.,.,TGTGCCAGCAGTGAATGGGGGGCTGGGAACATTCAGTACTTC,CASSEWGAGNIQYF
TRBV2,TRBJ1-5,.,.,TGTGCCAGCAAAAGGGGGGGTCAATACAATCAGCCCCAGCATTTT,CASKRGGQYNQPQHF
TRBV19,TRBJ2-3,once,.,TGTGCCAGTAGTATAACAACTAGCAGACGGGATACGCAGTATTTT,CASSITTSRRDTQYF
TRBV5-1,TRBJ1-1,few,TRBD1,TGCGCCAGCAGCCCGGGACAGGGGAGCACTGAAGCTTTCTTT,CASSPGQGSTEAFF
TRBV7-2,TRBJ2-7,.,.,TGTGCCAGCAGCTCCCCCAGGGGGGGAGGGCCTGGGGACGAGCAGTACTTC,CASSSPRGGGPGDEQYF
TRBV7-8,TRBJ2-3,.,TRBD2,TGTGCCAGCAGCTTCTCTCTAGCGGGCCTGAGCACAGATACGCAGTATTTT,CASSFSLAGLSTDTQYF